This is a list of T cell receptor beta chains from one sample in a study of spatial heterogeneity in lung cancer. Each CDR3 protein gets one entry after TCRdb re-called the 5' RACE reads with MiXCR. Of tens of thousands of distinct CDR3 sequences in the sample, approximately 7% were seen once. The material was PBMCs, obtained at surgery. The receptors originated from a female donor with early-stage non-small cell lung cancer. Each CDR3 is given with its conserved first and last residue. Size is stated for part of the rows, as once, few or many counts, or as a class when the clone is expanded.

v_call clone_size cdr3_aa
TRBV2 few CASTGSGGETDTQYF
TRBV20-1 NA CSAYSRTNEKLFF
TRBV3-1 NA CASSQGGQGNNSPLHF
TRBV18 NA CASSPLAGTQYF
TRBV25-1 few CASSEWGARATNEKLFF
TRBV7-9 many CASSLGTANYGYTF
TRBV29-1 many CSVHLQGHEKLFF
TRBV2 many CASNFVGGQETQYF
TRBV14 few CASSPDRTTYEQYF
TRBV20-1 few CSQTQRGRTYNEQFF
TRBV7-9 few CASSPGAGGYEQYF
TRBV6-2/TRBV6-3 NA CASSYGETQYF
TRBV7-2 few CASSLPLGTQYF
TRBV21-1 NA CASSPRTSGEGADTQYF
TRBV5-1 many CASSLGPSTGELFF
TRBV6-2/TRBV6-3 NA CASKHRGTGTEAFF
TRBV6-5 many CASSRLAGHETQYF
TRBV4-1 many CASSQPAASGNTIYF
TRBV28 many CASQQGSYEQYF
TRBV5-1 many CASSLSGMEEKLFF
TRBV7-2 NA CASSFGGGAVDTQYF
TRBV5-1 many CASSLEGQWGTEAFF
TRBV12-3/TRBV12-4 NA CASKRDSSGNQPQHF
TRBV25-1 few CASSELREGYTEAFF
TRBV7-9 many CASSSDGARGYTF
TRBV20-1 many CSALNRGRSSNQPQHF
TRBV11-2 many CASSLRLTTDTQYF
TRBV5-1 NA CASSSTGGRETQYF
TRBV12-3/TRBV12-4 many CASRPSLNSDTQYF
TRBV11-2 many CASKNIGQTGSPLHF
TRBV10-1 few CASSSRGKNPYEQYF
TRBV5-1 many CASSLGTSGGSTDTQYF
TRBV6-6 NA CASSSTGSDSPLHF
TRBV12-3/TRBV12-4 many CASRGTSGDNEQFF
TRBV1 NA CTSSQASVAADNYNEQFF
TRBV28 many CASNRQGAGANVLTF
TRBV28 many CASSAGTSIDTQYF
TRBV20-1 NA CSARSSGGSSSSYNEQFF
TRBV6-5 many CASSLRQARTDTQYF
TRBV18 NA CASSPPGPDGNTIYF
TRBV3-1 NA CASSPRDRGRNTEAFF
TRBV28 NA CASSFGGLAIETQYF
TRBV10-3 many CAISESALPPLHF
TRBV7-6 few CASSPQGQGNSPLHF
TRBV7-9 many CASSSGTGFSNQPQHF
TRBV6-5 many CASSFSGGPRGDTQYF